The source of this T cell receptor (beta chain) is a study of blood T cell repertoires in COVID-19. The overall study: Acute and convalescent COVID-19 samples came from the United States, Italy and Spain. Sources were T cells, B-cell-depleted T cells, or PBMCs; the material itself was cDNA or gDNA.

In the original processing: From reference gene primer amplification, estimates of nucleated cell counts were derived. Assay used: immunoSEQ multiplex PCR; TCRdb lists only in-frame clones, some missing. That table supplies the V and J calls and clone size; D and trimming were determined from the DNA. In the table there are roughly 670,000 clones, about 87% of which are singletons. This CDR3 has 16 residues. Germline V gene data show CDR1 as PRHDT and CDR2 as FYEKMQ (reference sequence). Deletions cut 4 bases from V and 1 base from J, with 14 bases between. Sequenced material: peripheral blood. The source is a woman younger than 30 with acute or convalescent COVID-19. The chain carries TRBV13 and TRBJ2-1; D is perhaps TRBD1 (6 bases). CDR3 protein: CASSSPGTPSYNEQFF. CDR3 nucleotides: TGTGCCAGCAGCTCGCCAGGGACACCATCCTACAATGAGCAGTTCTTC.